The sequence of this T cell receptor beta chain was determined in a study of blood T cell repertoires in COVID-19. Study information: Italy, Spain and the United States were the sources of the convalescent and acute COVID-19 samples. Sample material is recorded as cDNA or gDNA derived from T cells, B-cell-depleted T cells, or PBMCs.

Study processing details: Quantification of nucleated cells was approximated via reference gene primer amplification. Profiled with immunoSEQ multiplex PCR; TCRdb holds only in-frame clones, not every one. V and J calls and clone size are those listed in that table; D and trimming were worked out from the DNA. The table includes 250,000 to 350,000 clones, about nine tenths detected once. CDR3 length equals 17 residues. V shed 5 bases and J 0 bases; nucleotides not matched to a gene: 6. The germline V gene has CDR1 SSHAT and CDR2 FNYEAQ (reference sequence). The sample was peripheral blood. The V call is TRBV7-7, the J call TRBJ2-1, with 11 bases that match TRBD1. This sequence was found in a woman in her twenties or thirties who had recovered from COVID-19. CDR3 DNA: TGTGCCAGCAGCCCTGCCGGGACAGGGGGCTCCTACAATGAGCAGTTCTTC. This encodes CASSPAGTGGSYNEQFF. The full variable domain, completed using reference TRBV7-7 and TRBJ2-1, is GAGVSQSPRYKVTKRGQDVTLRCDPISSHATLYWYQQALGQGPEFLTYFNYEAQPDKSGLPSDRFSAERPEGSISTLTIQRTEQRDSAMYRCASSPAGTGGSYNEQFFGPGTRLTVL.